Listed here are 32 T cell receptor beta chains from one sample, sequenced in a study of cytomegalovirus exposure and HLA in healthy donors. The PCR ran on 60 Vbeta and 13 Jbeta primers. The method was immunoSEQ multiplex PCR; TCRdb's version includes in-frame clones alone and lacks a portion of them. This table holds some 200,000 clones, 65% to 90% found once. The sequenced sample was PBMCs. Receptors originate from a man aged 35 to 55 in good health and CMV-seropositive.

A few counts support this clone. The rearrangement joins TRBV5-5 to TRBJ1-1; TRBD1 agrees at 8 bases. Germline CDR1 and CDR2: SGHKS and YYEKEE (reference sequence). The length of the CDR3 is 16 residues. V shed 0 bases, J shed 2 bases, and the junction held 6 bases outside the gene matches. CDR3 protein: CASSLGLQGANTEAFF. CDR3 bases: TGTGCCAGCAGCTTGGGTTTGCAGGGGGCAAACACTGAAGCTTTCTTT.

J is TRBJ2-7 and V is TRBV27; 8 bases are a match to TRBD2. Germline lookup yields CDR1 MNHEY and CDR2 SMNVEV (reference sequence). V lost 1 base to trimming and J lost 2 bases; unmatched junction nucleotides: 7. CDR3 length equals 16 residues. CDR3 nucleotide sequence: TGTGCCAGCAGTTTATTAGTCCGGCGGGGGGCCTACGAGCAGTACTTC. It is translated as CASSLLVRRGAYEQYF.

The chain uses TRBV30 and TRBJ2-3; 9 nucleotides match TRBD2. Trimming at V came to 0 bases and at J to 2 bases, leaving 3 bases not matched to a gene. The CDR3 runs 15 residues. The V gene's germline CDR1 is GTSNPN and CDR2 SVGIG (reference sequence). The CDR3 nucleotides are TGTGCCTGGAGTGTAGCGGGGGGACCCACAGATACGCAGTATTTT. Its protein is CAWSVAGGPTDTQYF.

Comments on this clone: The junction shows a germline mismatch at one end, possibly a read error. The CDR3 region is CASSSPVGIWGGDTIYF. Written as DNA, the CDR3 is TGTGCTAGCAGCTCACCCGTGGGCATTTGGGGAGGAGACACCATATATTTT. This chain uses TRBV7-7 with TRBJ1-3; no clear D. The length of the CDR3 is 17 residues. Germline CDR1 is SSHAT and CDR2 is FNYEAQ (reference sequence).

The chain employs TRBV5-1 and TRBJ2-5; D is unresolved. CDR1 and CDR2 (germline): SGHRS, YFSETQ. The CDR3 sequence is 13 residues long. Deletions cut 0 bases from V and 3 bases from J, with 6 bases between. CDR3 sequence (DNA): TGCGCCAGCAGCTTGGTAAGCAAAGAGACCCAGTACTTC. Translated: CASSLVSKETQYF.

The V gene is TRBV7-9, the J gene TRBJ1-2, with TRBD1 identical over 10 bases. V lost 4 bases to trimming and J lost 3 bases; unmatched junction nucleotides: 11. The length of the CDR3 is 17 residues. CDR1 and CDR2 from the germline V gene are SEHNR and FQNEAQ (reference sequence). The CDR3 nucleotides are TGTGCCAGCAGCTCAAGTGGAGGGACAGGGGTCGACTATGGCTACACCTTC. The encoded protein is CASSSSGGTGVDYGYTF.

This chain joins TRBV7-8 and TRBJ1-4; 7 bases map to TRBD1. The CDR3 has 16 residues. With 1 base clipped from V and 3 bases from J, the junction kept 5 bases outside the gene matches. Germline V gene sequence: CDR1 SGHVS, CDR2 FQNEAQ. The CDR3 DNA sequence: TGTGCCAGCAGCTTAGAGACCGGGACAGCTAATGAAAAACTGTTTTTT. It codes for CASSLETGTANEKLFF.

The chain couples TRBV7-8 to TRBJ2-2; TRBD2 is a possible D gene (5 bases). V dropped 5 bases and J dropped 0 bases, with 19 bases sitting between them. The germline gives CDR1 SGHVS, CDR2 FQNEAQ. This CDR3 is 18 amino acids long. This chain's CDR3 is CASSHHPIPGTNTGELFF. DNA of the CDR3: TGTGCCAGCAGCCACCACCCCATCCCGGGAACGAACACCGGGGAGCTGTTTTTT.

This chain connects TRBV5-6 to TRBJ2-2, with 11 bases aligning to TRBD1. Germline V gene sequence: CDR1 SGHDT, CDR2 YYEEEE. Trimming removed 0 bases from V and 6 bases from J; junction bases left unmatched: 4. This CDR3 has 16 residues. As DNA, the CDR3 is TGTGCCAGCAGCTTGGAGGGACAGGGGGATGCCGGGGAGCTGTTTTTT. Translating gives CASSLEGQGDAGELFF.

Notes on this clone: The junction shows a germline mismatch at one end, possibly a read error. The sample holds other DNA sequences that translate to the same CDR3. The chain joins TRBV6-5 to TRBJ1-3; D may be TRBD1 (6 bases). Germline V CDR1 and CDR2: MNHEY, SVGAGI. This CDR3 has 14 residues. CDR3 DNA: TGCGCCAGCGCAGACAGGTCGGCTGGAAACACCATATATTTT. As protein: CASADRSAGNTIYF.

The chain uses TRBV4-1 and TRBJ1-5, with TRBD1 matching over 10 bases. The CDR3 length is 16 residues. Germline CDR1 is MGHRA and CDR2 is YSYEKL. Trimming cost V 0 bases and J 6 bases; bases outside gene matches: 5. The chain's CDR3 is CASSQDADRGLQPQHF. CDR3 bases: TGCGCCAGCAGCCAAGACGCCGACAGGGGGCTTCAGCCCCAGCATTTT.

The V call is TRBV18, the J call TRBJ2-7; perhaps TRBD2 as D (6 bases). CDR1 and CDR2 (germline): KGHSH, LQKENI. This CDR3 has 16 amino acids. Trimming pared 3 bases from V and 2 bases from J, leaving 17 bases between. CDR3 coding DNA: TGTGCCAGCTCACCTCCGGGGGTCAGGAATACCTACGAGCAGTACTTC. It specifies CASSPPGVRNTYEQYF. Filled out from reference TRBV18 and TRBJ2-7, the complete variable domain reads NAGVMQNPRHLVRRRGQEARLRCSPMKGHSHVYWYRQLPEEGLKFMVYLQKENIIDESGMPKERFSAEFPKEGPSILRIQQVVRGDSAAYFCASSPPGVRNTYEQYFGPGTRLTVT.

The gene calls are TRBV13 and TRBJ2-7; 7 bases map to TRBD1. Trimming removed 1 base from V and 7 bases from J; junction bases left unmatched: 4. The CDR3 spans 13 residues. Germline V CDR1 and CDR2: PRHDT, FYEKMQ (reference sequence). CDR3 loop: CASSLDRGWEQYF. For the CDR3, the DNA is TGTGCCAGCAGCTTAGACAGGGGTTGGGAGCAGTACTTC.

This clone was found once. The chain is built from TRBV5-6 and TRBJ1-2; D is unresolved. V was trimmed by 1 base and J by 4 bases, leaving 8 bases between them. The CDR3 is 13 residues long. Germline-derived CDR1 and CDR2 are SGHDT and YYEEEE. The CDR3 DNA reads as TGTGCCAGCAGCTTGCCGGGTTCCTATGGCTACACCTTC. Residues: CASSLPGSYGYTF.

The gene calls are TRBV9 and TRBJ1-2; D is undetermined. In germline, CDR1 is SGDLS, CDR2 YYNGEE. The CDR3 covers 13 residues. The ends were cut back, 7 bases at V and 4 bases at J, with 14 bases in the middle. The CDR3 sequence is CASGWAGFYGYTF. Here the CDR3 DNA reads TGTGCCAGCGGTTGGGCGGGCTTCTATGGCTACACCTTC.

The chain carries TRBV6-5 and TRBJ1-5, with D perhaps matching TRBD1 (5 bases). The CDR3 contains 15 residues. Per the germline V gene, CDR1 is MNHEY and CDR2 is SVGAGI. V lost 4 bases to trimming and J lost 1 base, with 11 bases between them. In nucleotides, the CDR3 is TGTGCCAGCAGTTCGGGGGGGGAGAGCAATCAGCCCCAGCATTTT. This translates into CASSSGGESNQPQHF.

The chain combines TRBV18 with TRBJ1-2, with 7 bases that match TRBD1. Losses at the gene ends were 3 bases for V and 2 bases for J; bases not matched to a gene: 6. From germline, CDR1 is KGHSH and CDR2 LQKENI. This CDR3 has 15 residues. CDR3 in DNA: TGTGCCAGCTCACCGGGGGCGGGACAGAACTATGGCTACACCTTC. It yields the protein CASSPGAGQNYGYTF.

This rearrangement joins TRBV6-5 to TRBJ2-5, with TRBD1 identical over 7 bases. CDR1 and CDR2 from the germline V gene are MNHEY and SVGAGI. V gave up 2 bases and J gave up 1 base; unmatched junction bases: 4. CDR3 length: 15 residues. The CDR3 loop is CASSYNDRAQETQYF. The CDR3 nucleotides are TGTGCCAGCAGTTACAACGACAGGGCCCAAGAGACCCAGTACTTC.

V gene TRBV5-1 combines with J gene TRBJ2-2; no clear D. Trimming removed 3 bases from V and 2 bases from J, with 8 bases in between. The germline V gene encodes CDR1 SGHRS and CDR2 YFSETQ. CDR3 length equals 14 residues. The CDR3, as DNA: TGCGCCAGCAGCTCCTTCTCCAACACCGGGGAGCTGTTTTTT. Translating it yields CASSSFSNTGELFF.

The chain couples TRBV6-5 to TRBJ1-5, with no clear D. The CDR3 is made up of 14 amino acids. V lost 2 bases, J lost 2 bases, and 7 bases lay in between. Per the germline V gene, CDR1 is MNHEY and CDR2 is SVGAGI. The CDR3 spells CASSYRRGNQPQHF. In DNA, the CDR3 is TGTGCCAGCAGTTACAGGAGGGGCAATCAGCCCCAGCATTTT.

The chain has TRBV5-6 and TRBJ1-2; no clear D gene. V lost 4 bases and J 4 bases, leaving 11 bases between the germline ends. The CDR3 extends over 13 amino acids. The germline V gene has CDR1 SGHDT and CDR2 YYEEEE. The CDR3 region is CASSEGSGYGYTF. The CDR3 DNA follows: TGTGCCAGCAGCGAAGGATCGGGCTATGGCTACACCTTC.

This clone came up a few times. The chain uses TRBV29-1 and TRBJ1-1; 8 bases match TRBD1. V lost 3 bases and J lost 5; bases outside the gene matches: 8. Germline V gene lookup returns CDR1 SQVTM and CDR2 ANQGSEA. There are 14 residues in the CDR3. For the CDR3, the DNA is TGCAGCGTTGAGGGCCGGACAGGGCGGACTGAAGCTTTCTTT. Its protein is CSVEGRTGRTEAFF. The full variable domain, rest sourced from reference TRBV29-1 and TRBJ1-1, is SAVISQKPSRDICQRGTSLTIQCQVDSQVTMMFWYRQQPGQSLTLIATANQGSEATYESGFVIDKFPISRPNLTFSTLTVSNMSPEDSSIYLCSVEGRTGRTEAFFGQGTRLTVV.

The chain links TRBV30 to TRBJ1-2, with D perhaps TRBD1 (5 bases). Trimming pared 3 bases from V and 4 bases from J, leaving 18 bases between. This CDR3 spans 15 amino acids. CDR1 is GTSNPN, CDR2 SVGIG, per germline (reference sequence). In DNA form, the CDR3 reads TGTGCCTGGAGCCAAGACCCGACAGAGCTCTATGGCTACACCTTC. Amino acid sequence: CAWSQDPTELYGYTF. The full variable domain, in which reference TRBV30 and TRBJ1-2 provide the parts outside the CDR3, is SQTIHQWPATLVQPVGSPLSLECTVEGTSNPNLYWYRQAAGRGLQLLFYSVGIGQISSEVPQNLSASRPQDRQFILSSKKLLLSDSGFYLCAWSQDPTELYGYTFGSGTRLTVV.

This clone showed up just a few times. The V call is TRBV7-9, the J call TRBJ2-7; 12 bases map to TRBD1. With 5 bases clipped from V and 0 bases from J, the junction kept 5 bases outside the gene matches. Germline V gives CDR1 SEHNR, CDR2 FQNEAQ (reference sequence). The CDR3 extends over 16 amino acids. CDR3 residues: CASSPGQGAPSYEQYF. CDR3 nucleotide sequence: TGTGCCAGCAGCCCGGGACAGGGGGCCCCCTCCTACGAGCAGTACTTC.

The table lists this clone with a count of one. The V gene is TRBV4-3, the J gene TRBJ2-2, with D possibly TRBD1 on 5 matching bases. The CDR3 is made up of 14 amino acids. Per the germline V gene, CDR1 is LGHNA and CDR2 is YSLEER. V lost 3 bases and J lost 9, with 14 bases in between. The CDR3 spells CASSQELQARELFF. CDR3 bases: TGCGCCAGCAGCCAGGAACTACAGGCTCGGGAGCTGTTTTTT.

The rearrangement uses TRBV9 and TRBJ2-7, with 8 positions matching TRBD2. J was trimmed by 2 bases and V by 0 bases; bases with no gene match: 4. The CDR3 covers 15 residues. CDR1 is SGDLS, CDR2 YYNGEE, per germline. CDR3 protein: CASSVGSGGPYEQYF. CDR3 bases: TGTGCCAGCAGCGTAGGGTCGGGGGGGCCCTACGAGCAGTACTTC.

V gene TRBV4-3 combines with J gene TRBJ2-7; D possibly corresponds to TRBD1 (5 bases). V lost 1 base and J 5 bases, leaving 15 bases between the germline ends. This CDR3 is built from 15 residues. The germline V gene has CDR1 LGHNA and CDR2 YSLEER. The CDR3 loop reads CASSQGSGAVHEQYF. The CDR3 DNA follows: TGCGCCAGCAGCCAAGGATCTGGGGCTGTGCACGAGCAGTACTTC.

The chain has TRBV19 and TRBJ1-1; weak D call: TRBD1 (5 bases). Trimming left V 3 bases short and J 1 base short, with 6 bases between. The germline gives CDR1 LNHDA, CDR2 SQIVND (reference sequence). The CDR3 runs to 13 residues. CDR3 residues: CASSIGQNTEAFF. The CDR3 DNA sequence: TGTGCCAGTAGTATCGGACAGAACACTGAAGCTTTCTTT.

Here the CDR3 DNA reads TGCGCCAGCAGCCCGGGACATTCCTACGAGCAGTACTTC. It encodes CASSPGHSYEQYF. J is TRBJ2-5 and V is TRBV4-3; a weak D match, TRBD1 (6 bases). The J call may not be correct, given that the DNA end is closer to TRBJ2-7. CDR1 is LGHNA, CDR2 YSLEER, per germline. This CDR3 contains 13 residues.

This rearrangement joins TRBV30 to TRBJ2-5; 7 bases agree with TRBD1. This CDR3 has 11 residues. Germline V lookup: CDR1 GTSNPN, CDR2 SVGIG (reference sequence). Written as DNA, the CDR3 is TGTGCTACGACAGGGAGAGAGACCCAGTACTTC. Translating it yields CATTGRETQYF.

J is TRBJ2-3 and V is TRBV7-9, with 9 bases matching TRBD2. This CDR3 contains 15 residues. Trimming took 6 bases from V and 5 from J; bases not matched to a gene: 9. The germline V gene has CDR1 SEHNR and CDR2 FQNEAQ (reference sequence). As DNA, the CDR3 is TGTGCCAGCAGTTCCCCTGCGGGGGGGGGAGATACGCAGTATTTT. Translation gives CASSSPAGGGDTQYF.

The chain uses TRBV30 and TRBJ2-1; TRBD2 matches at 8 bases. The germline CDR1 and CDR2 sequences are GTSNPN and SVGIG (reference sequence). V lost 3 bases, J lost 6 bases, and 7 bases stayed unmatched. The CDR3 loop spans 14 amino acids. This CDR3 is CAWRFPGRGNEQFF. The CDR3 nucleotides are TGTGCCTGGAGGTTCCCCGGGAGGGGCAATGAGCAGTTCTTC.